The clone carrying this TCR beta chain occurred a few times. Its antigen is unknown. The entry originates in a study of CD8+ T cells in alopecia areata. For the study at large: Treated patients swallowed 5 to 10 mg of oral tofacitinib twice daily. Affected scalp percentage gauged treated patients' severity. Tofacitinib was given for 6 to 18 months, then stopped for 6 months.

Indicated treatment: oral pan-JAK inhibitor, 5-10 mg twice daily. Patients with alopecia areata provided lesional scalp punch biopsies as well as peripheral blood. Study results and caveats: An increase in clonality over normal scalp was evident in lesional scalp, especially alopecia totalis/universalis.

Extracted RNA was reverse transcribed into cDNA, the sequencing template. Sequencing used immunoSEQ multiplex PCR; TCRdb keeps in-frame clones, though not all of them. The sample contains under 7,500 clones, about two thirds of which appear only once. This specimen consisted of skin, obtained at week 4, from a patient treated with tofacitinib. The sequence came from a human donor with alopecia areata.

The CDR3 region is CASSPAGSQETQYF. CDR3 DNA sequence: TGTGCCAGCTCACCCGCGGGTAGTCAAGAGACCCAGTACTTC. The chain joins TRBV18 to TRBJ2-5; maybe TRBD2 (5 bases). CDR3 size: 14 residues. The V gene lost 3 bases and the J gene lost 2 bases, with 10 bases spanning the gap. Germline loops: CDR1 KGHSH, CDR2 LQKENI.